This T cell receptor beta chain was sequenced for a study of cytotoxic CD8 clonotypes in ibrutinib-treated CLL. Whole-study results and caveats: Stable or contracted on treatment, public clonotypes were also uncommon. At ibrutinib response, clonality increased, and at progression it declined back toward baseline.

V lost 1 base to trimming and J lost 5 bases, with 17 bases between them. The CDR3 length is 16 residues. From germline, CDR1 is SGHTA and CDR2 FQGNSA. Some clones are missing from TCRdb's copy, which holds only in-frame ones; the method was immunoSEQ multiplex PCR. The table lists 110,000 to 150,000 clones, approximately 77% of them singletons. Turning to this clone: Its antigen remains unknown.

This specimen was PBMCs, taken after 12 months of ibrutinib treatment. The gene calls are TRBV7-2 and TRBJ1-2; TRBD1 is a possible D gene (5 bases). This clonotype originated in a human donor with chronic lymphocytic leukemia. The CDR3 region is CASSLGGRARSYGYTF. The CDR3 bases are TGTGCCAGCAGCTTAGGAGGCAGGGCTAGGAGTTATGGCTACACCTTC.